This is a list of T cell receptor beta chains from one sample in a study of TIL therapy for anti-PD-1-resistant metastatic lung cancer. Measured with immunoSEQ multiplex PCR; TCRdb has only the in-frame clones, and not every one. This table holds more than 50,000 clones, around nine tenths found once. The specimen was blood, collected at baseline. These receptors originate from a person aged 25-79 years with non-small cell lung cancer. Both conserved end residues are part of each CDR3. D genes are given only for firm matches. Size values are once, few and many counts, or a class for expanded clones, and some rows have none.

>TRBD2|TRBV27|TRBJ2-7|few
CASSLSAGSGAYYEQYF
TGTGCCAGCAGTTTATCGGCGGGAAGCGGGGCCTATTACGAGCAGTACTTC
>NA|TRBV6-1|TRBJ2-7|NA
CASSEGTVSYEQYF
TGTGCCAGCAGTGAAGGGACGGTCTCCTACGAGCAGTACTTC
>NA|TRBV10-3|TRBJ1-6|NA
CAIRGRQPNSPLHF
TGTGCCATCAGGGGTCGACAGCCCAATTCACCCCTCCACTTT
>NA|TRBV6-1|TRBJ2-7|NA
CASSERGWDSYEQYF
TGTGCCAGCAGTGAACGAGGTTGGGACTCCTACGAGCAGTACTTC
>NA|TRBV5-5|TRBJ1-1|NA
CASTKGGNTEAFF
TGTGCCAGCACCAAAGGGGGGAACACTGAAGCTTTCTTT
>NA|TRBV9|TRBJ1-3|NA
CASSPAGFTGNTIYF
TGTGCCAGCAGCCCCGCAGGGTTCACTGGAAACACCATATATTTT
>TRBD2|TRBV2|TRBJ2-2|NA
CASRLAGNTGELFF
TGTGCCAGCAGGCTAGCGGGTAATACCGGGGAGCTGTTTTTT
>NA|TRBV7-9|TRBJ2-1|NA
CATRLYNEQFF
TGTGCCACCCGCCTCTACAATGAGCAGTTCTTC
>NA|TRBV6-2/TRBV6-3|TRBJ1-1|NA
CASSTRMNTEAFF
TGTGCCAGCAGTACCAGGATGAACACTGAAGCTTTCTTT
>TRBD2|TRBV3-1/TRBV3-2|TRBJ2-1|NA
CASSRQGGRAGEQFF
TGTGCCAGCAGCCGCCAAGGCGGGAGGGCCGGGGAGCAGTTCTTC
>NA|TRBV19|TRBJ2-1|NA
CASSKGSVSDEQFF
TGTGCCAGTAGTAAAGGTAGCGTTAGCGATGAGCAGTTCTTC
>NA|TRBV5-1|TRBJ1-1|NA
CASSLEAGPNTEAFF
TGCGCCAGCAGCTTGGAGGCGGGGCCGAACACTGAAGCTTTCTTT
>NA|TRBV6-4|TRBJ2-3|NA
CASSEENYEGYAQYF
TGTGCCAGCAGTGAGGAGAACTACGAGGGATATGCGCAGTATTTT
>NA|TRBV12-3/TRBV12-4|TRBJ2-7|few
CASRGRRKVEQYF
TGTGCCAGCAGGGGACGTCGTAAGGTCGAGCAGTACTTC
>TRBD1|TRBV19|TRBJ2-7|NA
CASSIGSRGYEQYF
TGTGCCAGTAGTATAGGCAGCAGGGGGTATGAGCAGTACTTC
>TRBD1|TRBV27|TRBJ1-2|NA
CASSLSGQGLGYTF
TGTGCCAGCAGTTTATCTGGACAGGGTTTGGGCTACACCTTC
>TRBD1|TRBV19|TRBJ1-2|once
CASSIQGTDGYTF
TGTGCCAGTAGTATACAGGGGACAGATGGCTACACCTTC
>TRBD1|TRBV12-5|TRBJ2-5|NA
CASGLGTGGNQETQYF
TGTGCTAGTGGTTTGGGGACAGGGGGGAATCAAGAGACCCAGTACTTC
>NA|TRBV5-5|TRBJ2-5|NA
CASSAWDAQETQYF
TGTGCCAGCAGCGCTTGGGACGCACAAGAGACCCAGTACTTC
>NA|TRBV6-2/TRBV6-3|TRBJ2-1|NA
CASSYVLFGYNEQFF
TGTGCCAGCAGTTATGTTTTGTTTGGCTACAATGAGCAGTTCTTC
>TRBD1|TRBV23-1|TRBJ1-6|NA
CASSHNEGTANSPLHF
TGCGCCAGCAGTCACAATGAAGGGACAGCGAATTCACCCCTCCACTTT
>NA|TRBV3-1/TRBV3-2|TRBJ2-5|NA
CASSQIPAGIETQYF
TGTGCCAGCAGCCAAATCCCCGCAGGGATTGAGACCCAGTACTTC
>NA|TRBV10-1|TRBJ1-6|NA
CASSPGTNSPLHF
TGCGCCAGCAGTCCCGGGACGAATTCACCCCTCCACTTT
>NA|TRBV7-6|TRBJ2-2|few
CASSPTPANTGELFF
TGTGCCAGCAGCCCAACACCCGCGAACACCGGGGAGCTGTTTTTT
>NA|TRBV2|TRBJ2-1|NA
CASSVGGQFF
TGTGCCAGCAGTGTCGGAGGGCAGTTCTTC
>NA|TRBV30|TRBJ2-1|NA
CAWSVLKGNNEQFF
TGTGCCTGGAGTGTACTAAAGGGGAACAATGAGCAGTTCTTC
>TRBD1|TRBV30|TRBJ1-1|NA
CAFLGQVAEAFF
TGTGCCTTCCTCGGACAGGTGGCTGAAGCTTTCTTT
>TRBD1|TRBV30|TRBJ1-5|NA
CAWRGQGDQPQHF
TGTGCCTGGAGGGGGCAGGGGGATCAGCCCCAGCATTTT
>NA|TRBV13|TRBJ1-1|once
CASSDLLAGPAEAFF
TGTGCCAGCAGCGACCTCTTGGCGGGCCCCGCTGAAGCTTTCTTT
>NA|TRBV3-1/TRBV3-2|TRBJ2-3|NA
CASSQALTRLSGDTQYF
TGTGCCAGCAGCCAAGCTCTCACCCGCCTCAGCGGAGATACGCAGTATTTT
>TRBD2|TRBV7-3|TRBJ2-7|NA
CASSLSGRVDSYEQYF
TGTGCCAGCAGCTTAAGCGGGAGGGTCGACTCCTACGAGCAGTACTTC
>TRBD2|TRBV10-2|TRBJ2-1|NA
CASSTSGGGDNEQFF
TGCGCCAGCAGTACGAGCGGGGGGGGCGACAATGAGCAGTTCTTC
>NA|TRBV11-2|TRBJ2-1|NA
CASSTGVYEQFF
TGTGCCAGCAGCACGGGGGTCTATGAGCAGTTCTTC
>NA|TRBV6-6|TRBJ2-7|NA
CASSPPDRGNYEQYF
TGTGCCAGCAGCCCCCCCGATCGGGGGAACTACGAGCAGTACTTC
>TRBD1|TRBV18|TRBJ2-7|once
CASSSGTGDYEQYF
TGTGCCAGCTCCTCCGGGACAGGGGACTACGAGCAGTACTTC
>NA|TRBV6-5|TRBJ1-2|NA
CASSGVGYGYTF
TGTGCCAGCAGCGGGGTTGGCTATGGCTACACCTTC
>NA|TRBV18|TRBJ2-1|NA
CASSPLAMNNEQFF
TGTGCCAGCTCACCACTGGCCATGAACAATGAGCAGTTCTTC
>NA|TRBV12-3/TRBV12-4|TRBJ1-1|NA
CASSLAGPDGPFF
TGTGCCAGCAGTTTAGCGGGACCAGATGGACCTTTCTTT
>NA|TRBV19|TRBJ1-2|few
CASKAEVGYTF
TGTGCCAGTAAGGCGGAGGTTGGCTACACCTTC
>TRBD1|TRBV9|TRBJ1-3|NA
CASSAGQGGAGNTIYF
TGTGCCAGCAGTGCCGGACAGGGGGGCGCTGGAAACACCATATATTTT
>NA|TRBV6-6|TRBJ1-5|NA
CASSYSQWGNNQPQHF
TGTGCCAGCAGTTACTCCCAGTGGGGAAACAATCAGCCCCAGCATTTT
>NA|TRBV30|TRBJ1-1|NA
CAWIGGPQRGAFF
TGTGCCTGGATAGGAGGGCCCCAGCGTGGGGCTTTCTTT
>NA|TRBV30|TRBJ2-1|NA
CAWSVRGYNEQFF
TGTGCCTGGAGTGTACGAGGCTACAATGAGCAGTTCTTC
>TRBD1|TRBV25-1|TRBJ1-4|NA
CARPWTGYNEKLFF
TGTGCCAGACCTTGGACAGGGTATAATGAAAAACTGTTTTTT
>TRBD2|TRBV7-3|TRBJ2-1|NA
CASSLYPGGGNEQFF
TGTGCCAGCAGCTTGTATCCGGGAGGGGGCAATGAGCAGTTCTTC
>NA|TRBV11-3|TRBJ2-1|NA
CASSLRGADYNEQFF
TGTGCCAGCAGCTTAAGGGGGGCGGATTACAATGAGCAGTTCTTC
>TRBD2|TRBV5-1|TRBJ2-1|NA
CASSPDFAGGPLNEQFF
TGCGCCAGCAGCCCGGACTTTGCGGGAGGGCCATTAAATGAGCAGTTCTTC
>TRBD2|TRBV6-5|TRBJ2-3|NA
CASSYSNRGGADTQYF
TGTGCCAGCAGTTACTCGAATCGGGGGGGCGCGGATACGCAGTATTTT
>TRBD2|TRBV2|TRBJ2-1|NA
CARGTSGGNEQFF
TGTGCCAGGGGAACTAGCGGGGGTAATGAGCAGTTCTTC
>TRBD2|TRBV7-2|TRBJ2-7|few
CASSSPGLAGRSHEQYF
TGTGCCAGCAGCTCTCCAGGACTAGCGGGAAGGTCTCACGAGCAGTACTTC
>TRBD2|TRBV27|TRBJ2-1|NA
CASSSKPMGSAGNEQFF
TGTGCCAGCAGTTCGAAACCTATGGGATCAGCGGGAAATGAGCAGTTCTTC